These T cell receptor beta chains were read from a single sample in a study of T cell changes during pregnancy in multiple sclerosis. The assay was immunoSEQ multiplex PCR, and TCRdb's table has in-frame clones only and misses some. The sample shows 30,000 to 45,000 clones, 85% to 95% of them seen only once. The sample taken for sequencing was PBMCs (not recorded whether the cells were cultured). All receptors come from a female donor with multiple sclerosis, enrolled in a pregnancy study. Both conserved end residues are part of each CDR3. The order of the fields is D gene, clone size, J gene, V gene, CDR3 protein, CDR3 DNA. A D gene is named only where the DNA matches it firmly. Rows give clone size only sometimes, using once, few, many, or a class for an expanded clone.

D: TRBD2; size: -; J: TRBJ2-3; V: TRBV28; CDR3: CASRPSGSGDTQYF; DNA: TGTGCCAGCAGACCTAGCGGGAGTGGAGATACGCAGTATTTT
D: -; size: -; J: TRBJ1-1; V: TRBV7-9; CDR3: CASSLVAGMNTEAFF; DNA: TGTGCCAGCAGCTTAGTTGCAGGGATGAACACTGAAGCTTTCTTT
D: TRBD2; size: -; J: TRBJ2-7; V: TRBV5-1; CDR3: CASSSAGTSYEQYF; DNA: TGCGCCAGCAGCTCAGCGGGAACGTCCTACGAGCAGTACTTC
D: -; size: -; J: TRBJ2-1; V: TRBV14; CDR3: CASSPGLYNEQFF; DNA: TGTGCCAGCAGCCCGGGACTGTACAATGAGCAGTTCTTC
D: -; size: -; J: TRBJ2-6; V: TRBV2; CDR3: CASSDYQGTGANVLTF; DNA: TGTGCCAGCAGTGATTATCAGGGGACTGGGGCCAACGTCCTGACTTTC
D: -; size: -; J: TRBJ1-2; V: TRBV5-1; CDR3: CASSSGRQGRGYGYTF; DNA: TGCGCCAGCAGCTCGGGGCGGCAGGGAAGGGGCTATGGCTACACCTTC
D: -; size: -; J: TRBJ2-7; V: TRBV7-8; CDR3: CASSFRSGGSYEQYF; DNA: TGTGCCAGCAGCTTTCGGTCAGGGGGGTCCTACGAGCAGTACTTC
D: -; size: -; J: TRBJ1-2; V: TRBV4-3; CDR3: CASSQEVGGGYGYTF; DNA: TGCGCCAGCAGCCAAGAAGTGGGGGGAGGTTATGGCTACACCTTC
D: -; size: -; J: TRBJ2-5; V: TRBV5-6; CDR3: CASSLGQQETQYF; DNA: TGTGCCAGCAGCTTGGGACAACAAGAGACCCAGTACTTC
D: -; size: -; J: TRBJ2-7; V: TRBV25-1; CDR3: CASSDLPDGAYEQYF; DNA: TGTGCCAGCAGTGATCTTCCGGACGGAGCCTACGAGCAGTACTTC
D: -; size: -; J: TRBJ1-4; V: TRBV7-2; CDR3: CASSLGSGREKLFF; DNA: TGTGCCAGCAGCTTAGGGTCTGGCCGAGAAAAACTGTTTTTT
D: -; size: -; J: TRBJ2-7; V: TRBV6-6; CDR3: CASSPAVTYEQYF; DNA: TGTGCCAGCAGTCCCGCAGTGACCTACGAGCAGTACTTC
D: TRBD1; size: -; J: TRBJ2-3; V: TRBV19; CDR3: CASSRTGVGTDTQYF; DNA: TGTGCCAGTAGCAGGACAGGGGTCGGCACAGATACGCAGTATTTT
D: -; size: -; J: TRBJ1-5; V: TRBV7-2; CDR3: CASSLGGADWPQHF; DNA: TGTGCCAGCAGCCTGGGGGGGGCCGATTGGCCCCAGCATTTT
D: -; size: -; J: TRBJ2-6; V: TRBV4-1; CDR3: CASSQDEGTGANVLTF; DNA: TGCGCCAGCAGCCAAGATGAGGGGACTGGGGCCAACGTCCTGACTTTC
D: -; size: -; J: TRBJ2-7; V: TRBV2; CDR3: CASSPGTPRLYF; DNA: TGTGCCAGCAGTCCTGGGACACCAAGGCTGTACTTC
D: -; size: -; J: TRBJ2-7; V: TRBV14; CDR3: CASSRRVGRVYEQYF; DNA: TGTGCCAGCAGCCGAAGGGTGGGCAGGGTCTACGAGCAGTACTTC
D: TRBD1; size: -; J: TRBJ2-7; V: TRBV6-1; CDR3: CASSELGQAYEQYF; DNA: TGTGCCAGCAGTGAACTTGGACAGGCCTACGAGCAGTACTTC
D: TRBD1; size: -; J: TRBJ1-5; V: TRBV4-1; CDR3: CASSQERTGDRGQPQHF; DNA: TGCGCCAGCAGCCAAGAACGTACGGGGGACAGGGGACAGCCCCAGCATTTT
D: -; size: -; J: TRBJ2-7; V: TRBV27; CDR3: CASSFSAGATTYEQYF; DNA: TGTGCCAGCAGTTTCTCTGCAGGAGCGACGACTTACGAGCAGTACTTC
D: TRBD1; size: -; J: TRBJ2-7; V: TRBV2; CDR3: CAIQWDRGSYEQYF; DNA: TGTGCCATCCAGTGGGACAGGGGCTCCTACGAGCAGTACTTC
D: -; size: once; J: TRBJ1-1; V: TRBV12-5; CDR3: CASGLVLGSEAFF; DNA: TGTGCTAGTGGTTTGGTTCTCGGTTCTGAAGCTTTCTTT
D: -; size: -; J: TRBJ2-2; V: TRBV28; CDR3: CASRTEGQGFPGELFF; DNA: TGTGCCAGCAGGACAGAAGGGCAGGGGTTCCCCGGGGAGCTGTTTTTT
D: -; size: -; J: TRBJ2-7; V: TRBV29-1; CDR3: CSGRDTSYEQYF; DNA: TGCAGTGGCCGGGACACCTCCTACGAGCAGTACTTC
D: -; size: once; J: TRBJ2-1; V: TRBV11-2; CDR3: CASSMSDGNYNEQFF; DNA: TGTGCCAGCAGCATGTCAGACGGGAATTACAATGAGCAGTTCTTC
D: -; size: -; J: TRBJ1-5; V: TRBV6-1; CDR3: CASSLWGLGNQPQHF; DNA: TGTGCCAGCAGCCTATGGGGACTTGGCAATCAGCCCCAGCATTTT
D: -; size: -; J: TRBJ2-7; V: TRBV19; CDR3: CASSTQGDEQYF; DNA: TGTGCCAGTAGTACCCAGGGTGACGAGCAGTACTTC
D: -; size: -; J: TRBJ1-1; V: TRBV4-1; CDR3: CASSQEGGVRTEAFF; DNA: TGCGCCAGCAGCCAAGAGGGGGGTGTAAGGACTGAAGCTTTCTTT
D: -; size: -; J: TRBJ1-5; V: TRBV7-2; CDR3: CASSLGYQPQHF; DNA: TGTGCCAGCAGCCTCGGATATCAGCCCCAGCATTTT
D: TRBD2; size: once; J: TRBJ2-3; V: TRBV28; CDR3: CASTLTSGSVSEQYF; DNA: TGTGCCAGCACCCTGACTAGCGGGAGTGTGAGTGAGCAGTATTTT
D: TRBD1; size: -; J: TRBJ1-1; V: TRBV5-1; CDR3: CASSPGQGTVNTEAFF; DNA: TGCGCCAGCAGCCCGGGACAGGGAACTGTGAACACTGAAGCTTTCTTT
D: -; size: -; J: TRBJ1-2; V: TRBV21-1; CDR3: CASSPTRDRNYGYTF; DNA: TGTGCCAGCAGCCCGACGAGGGACAGGAACTATGGCTACACCTTC
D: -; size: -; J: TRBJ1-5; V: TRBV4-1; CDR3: CASSQDAGGNQPQHF; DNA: TGCGCCAGCAGCCAAGACGCGGGTGGCAATCAGCCCCAGCATTTT
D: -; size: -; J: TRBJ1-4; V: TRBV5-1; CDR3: CASSWGRTNEKLFF; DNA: TGCGCCAGCAGCTGGGGACGGACAAATGAAAAACTGTTTTTT
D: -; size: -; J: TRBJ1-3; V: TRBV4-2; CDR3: CASNLGGSSGNTIYF; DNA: TGTGCCAGCAACCTCGGGGGAAGCTCTGGAAACACCATATATTTT
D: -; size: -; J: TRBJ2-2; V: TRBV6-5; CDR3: CASSYSWGERAGELFF; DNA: TGTGCCAGCAGTTACTCGTGGGGTGAAAGGGCCGGGGAGCTGTTTTTT
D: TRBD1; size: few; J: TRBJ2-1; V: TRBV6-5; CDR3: CASSYVSSAGGHEQFF; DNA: TGTGCCAGCAGTTACGTCAGTAGCGCAGGGGGCCATGAGCAGTTCTTC
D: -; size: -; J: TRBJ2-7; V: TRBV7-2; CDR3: CASSLAWDYEQYF; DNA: TGTGCCAGCAGCTTAGCTTGGGACTACGAGCAGTACTTC
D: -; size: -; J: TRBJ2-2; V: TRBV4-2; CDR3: CASSQETPTVFTGELFF; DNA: TGTGCCAGCAGCCAAGAAACGCCTACGGTATTCACCGGGGAGCTGTTTTTT
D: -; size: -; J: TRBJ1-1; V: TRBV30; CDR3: CAWTLGGNTEAFF; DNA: TGTGCCTGGACCCTGGGAGGGAACACTGAAGCTTTCTTT
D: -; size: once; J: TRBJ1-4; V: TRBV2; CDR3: CASSEGAWDEKLFF; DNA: TGTGCCAGCAGTGAGGGGGCCTGGGATGAAAAACTGTTTTTT
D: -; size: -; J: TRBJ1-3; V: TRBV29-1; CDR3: CSVDTSGNTIYF; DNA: TGCAGCGTTGACACCTCTGGAAACACCATATATTTT
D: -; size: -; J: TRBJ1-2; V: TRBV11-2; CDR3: CASSGEAGLYYGYTF; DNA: TGTGCCAGCAGCGGGGAAGCAGGGCTCTACTATGGCTACACCTTC
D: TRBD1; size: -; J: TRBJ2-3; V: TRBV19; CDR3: CASSIHGQGKESQYF; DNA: TGTGCCAGTAGTATTCATGGACAGGGGAAGGAGTCGCAGTATTTT
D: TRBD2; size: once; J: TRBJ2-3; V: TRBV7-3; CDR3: CASSARLAVTDTQYF; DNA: TGTGCCAGCAGCGCTAGACTAGCTGTAACAGATACGCAGTATTTT
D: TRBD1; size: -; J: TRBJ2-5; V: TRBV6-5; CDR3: CASSPGGVETQYF; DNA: TGTGCCAGCAGTCCAGGGGGCGTGGAGACCCAGTACTTC